Listed here are 7 T cell receptor beta chains from one sample, sequenced in a study of T-cell reconstitution after alpha-beta-depleted transplantation in children. Preparation of the TCRbeta library involved a method that used unique molecular identifiers. TCRdb redid the calling of the PCR reads with MiXCR, one entry per CDR3 protein. The sample has more than 20,000 distinct CDR3 sequences, roughly 11% seen once; the top ten hold over 20%. This sample comprised PBMCs from the stem cell graft donor, obtained from the stem cell graft. All receptors derive from a human donor who donated a stem cell graft to a child with chronic granulomatous disease.

There are many counts of this clonotype. This chain joins TRBV7-2 and TRBJ2-3; D may be TRBD2 (6 bases). Germline lookup yields CDR1 SGHTA and CDR2 FQGNSA. The CDR3 is 16 amino acids. The V gene lost 1 base and the J gene lost 5 bases, with 16 bases spanning the gap. CDR3 in DNA: TGTGCCAGCAGCTTAGAGGGCGCGGGGCCCAGAGATACGCAGTATTTT. Translated: CASSLEGAGPRDTQYF.

This clonotype has a count of ten or more. The rearrangement uses TRBV29-1 and TRBJ2-1; D might be TRBD1 (6 bases). The V end was cut by 3 bases, the J end by 4 bases, with 22 bases between. There are 17 residues in the CDR3. The germline V gene has CDR1 SQVTM and CDR2 ANQGSEA. The CDR3 DNA is TGCAGCGTTGACGGAGGACAGCCACCCGATCCTTACAATGAGCAGTTCTTC. It specifies CSVDGGQPPDPYNEQFF.

About this clonotype: A much larger clone is a single base away; this may be a read error. The V and J genes are TRBV2 and TRBJ2-1; D might be TRBD2 (5 bases). This CDR3 has 14 residues. CDR1 and CDR2 from the germline V gene are SNHLY and FYNNEI. V shed 7 bases and J shed 7 bases, with 17 bases lying between them. This CDR3 reads CASIPSWRGNEQFF. The CDR3 DNA sequence: TGTGCCAGCATTCCTAGCTGGAGAGGTAATGAGCAGTTCTTC.

The V gene is TRBV5-1, the J gene TRBJ2-2; D may be TRBD1 (5 bases). V was clipped by 0 bases and J by 3 bases, with 12 bases between them. Germline assignment: CDR1 SGHRS and CDR2 YFSETQ. The CDR3 is made up of 16 amino acids. The CDR3 spells CASSLGYQGYTGELFF. The DNA for the CDR3 is TGCGCCAGCAGCTTGGGGTACCAGGGATACACCGGGGAGCTGTTTTTT.

In its sample, this clonotype was seen many times. The chain employs TRBV3-2 and TRBJ2-1; no DNA check was done on the table's D call, TRBD2. TRBV3-2 represents a pseudogene. The CDR3 runs 18 residues. CDR3 amino acids: CASSQKFLAESSYNEQFF. The CDR3 DNA sequence: TGTGCCAGCAGCCAAAAGTTCCTAGCGGAGAGCTCCTACAATGAGCAGTTCTTC.

The chain employs TRBV5-6 and TRBJ2-3; the match to TRBD2 covers 8 bases. The CDR3 runs 15 residues. Germline CDR1 and CDR2: SGHDT and YYEEEE. V lost 8 bases and J lost 0; bases outside the gene matches: 8. The CDR3 DNA reads TGTGCCAGTCGGAGCGGGGGCGCGAGCACAGATACGCAGTATTTT. Its translation: CASRSGGASTDTQYF.

This clonotype was counted at least ten times. The rearrangement uses TRBV29-1 and TRBJ2-3, with 10 nucleotides matching TRBD2. Looked up from germline, CDR1 is SQVTM and CDR2 is ANQGSEA. V lost 3 bases and J lost 4; bases outside the gene matches: 10. The CDR3 covers 16 residues. In DNA, the CDR3 is TGCAGCGTTGATCCGGTTCTAGCGGGAGCCCCAGATACGCAGTATTTT. Its translation: CSVDPVLAGAPDTQYF.